This T cell receptor beta chain was recovered during a study of graft-versus-host responses after intestinal transplantation. The CDR3 has 14 residues. CDR1 and CDR2 (germline): SGHNT, YYREEE (reference sequence). The J segment lost 7 bases and the V segment lost 4 bases, leaving 5 bases of the junction unmatched. The table came from immunoSEQ multiplex PCR; TCRdb's copy has only in-frame clones and leaves some out. Among 60,000 to 90,000 clones, around 91% were seen once, and the ten largest hold roughly 1.3%. Points on this clone: The antigen is unknown.

The chain links TRBV5-4 to TRBJ2-1, with 10 nucleotides matching TRBD2. The sequences come from unstimulated CD8+ T cells sorted from spleen or lymph node cells, collected before intestinal transplant. The clonotype originates from a human donor who received an intestinal transplant. In nucleotides, the CDR3 is TGTGCCAGCAGCCCCGGGACTAGCGTGAATGAGCAGTTCTTC. Amino acids: CASSPGTSVNEQFF.